This passage covers 18 T cell receptor beta chains from one sample sequenced in a study of naive CD8 T cells in extremely preterm neonates. The data were produced by immunoSEQ multiplex PCR, yet TCRdb's version contains in-frame clones alone and is incomplete. The table records about 5,500 clones, about 97% of them present only once. Sequences were obtained from naive CD8+ T cells from blood. These receptors all stem from a human donor in good health.

This clone has only one observation. J is TRBJ2-1 and V is TRBV5-8; the match to TRBD1 covers 10 bases. Germline V gene lookup returns CDR1 SGHTS and CDR2 YDEGEE. Trimming cost V 4 bases and J 16 bases; bases outside gene matches: 5. The CDR3 extends over 11 amino acids. This chain's CDR3 is CASSPDRGKFF. The CDR3 bases are TGTGCCAGCAGCCCGGACAGGGGGAAATTCTTC. Looking up the rest from reference TRBV5-8 and TRBJ2-1 gives the full variable domain: EAGVTQSPTHLIKTRGQQATLRCSPISGHTSVYWYQQALGLGLQFLLWYDEGEERNRGNFPPRFSGRQFPNYSSELNVNALELEDSALYLCASSPDRGKFFGPGTRLTVL.

The gene calls are TRBV29-1 and TRBJ1-2, with 12 bases identical to TRBD1. Unmatched junction bases numbered 8, after V lost 1 base and J lost 8 bases. Germline V gene sequence: CDR1 SQVTM, CDR2 ANQGSEA. This CDR3 has 15 residues. The DNA of the CDR3 is TGCAGCGTTGAAGGCCCGGGACAGGGGGCTTTAGGCTACACCTTC. It codes for CSVEGPGQGALGYTF. The entire variable domain, with the rest obtained from reference TRBV29-1 and TRBJ1-2, is as follows: SAVISQKPSRDICQRGTSLTIQCQVDSQVTMMFWYRQQPGQSLTLIATANQGSEATYESGFVIDKFPISRPNLTFSTLTVSNMSPEDSSIYLCSVEGPGQGALGYTFGSGTRLTVV.

The V call is TRBV9, the J call TRBJ2-2; 11 nucleotides line up with TRBD2. The J segment lost 6 bases and the V segment lost 3 bases, leaving 1 base of the junction unmatched. Per germline, CDR1 SGDLS and CDR2 YYNGEE. This CDR3 is built from 14 residues. CDR3 residues: CASSALAGAGELFF. The CDR3 DNA sequence: TGTGCCAGCAGCGCACTAGCGGGGGCCGGGGAGCTGTTTTTT.

The chain has TRBV5-8 and TRBJ1-1, with D perhaps matching TRBD1 (5 bases). CDR1 and CDR2 (germline): SGHTS, YDEGEE. The CDR3 covers 16 residues. The V end was cut by 2 bases, the J end by 0 bases, with 14 bases between. The DNA for the CDR3 is TGTGCCAGCAGCTTCCCCGGGGGGAAAATGAACACTGAAGCTTTCTTT. Residues: CASSFPGGKMNTEAFF. The whole variable domain, filled in from reference TRBV5-8 and TRBJ1-1, reads EAGVTQSPTHLIKTRGQQATLRCSPISGHTSVYWYQQALGLGLQFLLWYDEGEERNRGNFPPRFSGRQFPNYSSELNVNALELEDSALYLCASSFPGGKMNTEAFFGQGTRLTVV.

V and J are TRBV28 and TRBJ2-7; TRBD2 is a possible D gene (6 bases). V was shortened by 6 bases and J by 2 bases, with 11 bases between the two germline ends. The V gene's germline CDR1 is MDHEN and CDR2 SYDVKM. This CDR3 has 13 residues. The CDR3 sequence: CASSWEAAYEQYF. In nucleotides, the CDR3 is TGTGCCAGCAGCTGGGAGGCAGCCTACGAGCAGTACTTC. Supplemented by reference TRBV28 and TRBJ2-7, the full variable domain reads DVKVTQSSRYLVKRTGEKVFLECVQDMDHENMFWYRQDPGLGLRLIYFSYDVKMKEKGDIPEGYSVSREKKERFSLILESASTNQTSMYLCASSWEAAYEQYFGPGTRLTVT.

The CDR3 sequence: CATSSGEGGYTF. The CDR3 coding sequence is TGTGCCACCAGCAGCGGTGAGGGTGGCTACACCTTC. The chain uses TRBV15 and TRBJ1-2; D is ambiguous. There are 12 residues in the CDR3. V dropped 3 bases and J dropped 7 bases, with 9 bases sitting between them. Germline V gene sequence: CDR1 LNHNV, CDR2 YYDKDF (reference sequence).

V gene TRBV7-2 combines with J gene TRBJ2-5, with D perhaps matching TRBD1 (7 bases). V dropped 5 bases and J dropped 4 bases, with 20 bases sitting between them. The CDR3 is made up of 16 amino acids. Germline CDR1 SGHTA, CDR2 FQGNSA. CDR3 in amino acids: CASSAQSGGGRETQYF. The CDR3 nucleotides are TGTGCCAGCAGCGCCCAGTCCGGAGGGGGCAGAGAGACCCAGTACTTC.

The genes are TRBV7-9 and TRBJ2-5, with 8 positions matching TRBD1. The J call may be faulty, since TRBJ2-7 better matches the DNA end. Germline CDR1 and CDR2: SEHNR and FQNEAQ (reference sequence). This CDR3 spans 14 amino acids. CDR3 DNA sequence: TGTGCCAGCAGCTTTCTTGGACAGGGCAACGAGCAGTACTTC. This codes for CASSFLGQGNEQYF.

The rearrangement joins TRBV5-6 to TRBJ1-1; 9 nucleotides line up with TRBD1. This CDR3 spans 13 amino acids. The germline V gene has CDR1 SGHDT and CDR2 YYEEEE. V trimming: 3 bases; J trimming: 8 bases; junction bases outside the gene matches: 5. The CDR3 bases are TGTGCCAGCAGCTGGGGGACAGGGATGGAAGCTTTCTTT. This codes for CASSWGTGMEAFF.

The chain combines TRBV7-2 with TRBJ1-1; 9 bases are shared with TRBD1. J gave up 4 bases and V 3 bases, and 12 bases lay outside the gene matches. This CDR3 is built from 17 residues. CDR1 SGHTA and CDR2 FQGNSA come from the germline V gene. CDR3 amino acids: CASSFRAGMTGGTEAFF. DNA of the CDR3: TGTGCCAGCAGCTTTAGGGCGGGCATGACAGGGGGCACTGAAGCTTTCTTT.

The J gene is TRBJ1-5, the V gene TRBV6-5; D is perhaps TRBD1 (6 bases). This CDR3 is built from 15 residues. The germline V and J ends were trimmed by 0 bases and 0 bases, with 6 bases remaining between them. Germline V gives CDR1 MNHEY, CDR2 SVGAGI. The CDR3 protein is CASSYSDSSNQPQHF. The CDR3 DNA is TGTGCCAGCAGTTACTCGGACAGTAGCAATCAGCCCCAGCATTTT.

The chain links TRBV4-3 to TRBJ2-7; D is unclear. The CDR3 consists of 14 residues. The germline V gene encodes CDR1 LGHNA and CDR2 YSLEER. V shed 4 bases and J shed 7 bases, with 17 bases lying between them. The DNA of the CDR3 is TGCGCCAGCAGCCCTGACCAACGAGGCCTAGAGCAGTACTTC. As protein: CASSPDQRGLEQYF.

The rearrangement links TRBV10-3 to TRBJ2-6; a weak D match, TRBD1 (5 bases). This CDR3 is built from 13 residues. Trimming took 8 bases from V and 4 from J, leaving 9 bases between them. CDR1 ENHRY and CDR2 SYGVKD come from the germline V gene. CDR3 in DNA: TGTGCCATCTCAGGGTCGGGGGCCAACGTCCTGACTTTC. This sequence encodes CAISGSGANVLTF.

In this sample, this clone turned up once. This rearrangement joins TRBV28 to TRBJ2-1, with D perhaps TRBD2 (6 bases). The V gene's germline CDR1 is MDHEN and CDR2 SYDVKM. V was trimmed by 5 bases and J by 10 bases, leaving 15 bases between them. CDR3 length: 13 residues. The CDR3 region has the DNA TGTGCCAGCAGTCCCTGGACTAACGGGGAGCAGTTCTTC. This encodes CASSPWTNGEQFF.

This clone was counted a single time. V and J are TRBV27 and TRBJ2-3; possibly TRBD2 for D (5 bases). Germline assignment: CDR1 MNHEY and CDR2 SMNVEV (reference sequence). The CDR3 sequence is 15 residues long. Trimming took off 2 bases at V and 1 base at J, with 10 bases between the two ends. The CDR3 protein is CASSLIVGGTDTQYF. The CDR3 nucleotides are TGTGCCAGCAGTTTAATCGTCGGGGGCACAGATACGCAGTATTTT.

The rearrangement links TRBV29-1 to TRBJ2-2; D is possibly TRBD2 (5 bases). Germline CDR1 and CDR2: SQVTM and ANQGSEA. This CDR3 comprises 13 residues. V was clipped by 2 bases and J by 6 bases, with 10 bases between them. Here the CDR3 DNA reads TGCAGCGTTGAATGGTCGGAGGCCGGGGAGCTGTTTTTT. It specifies CSVEWSEAGELFF.

V and J are TRBV27 and TRBJ1-2; 11 bases are a match to TRBD1. J lost 4 bases, V lost 3 bases, and 4 bases had no gene match. CDR1 and CDR2 from the germline V gene are MNHEY and SMNVEV (reference sequence). This CDR3 region has 15 residues. CDR3 residues: CASSFTGTGGYGYTF. CDR3 coding DNA: TGTGCCAGCAGTTTCACCGGGACAGGGGGCTATGGCTACACCTTC.

V is TRBV27 and J is TRBJ2-3; a possible D gene is TRBD2 (6 bases). V lost 2 bases, J lost 3 bases, and 15 bases lay in between. The length of the CDR3 is 16 residues. CDR1 MNHEY and CDR2 SMNVEV come from the germline V gene (reference sequence). This chain's CDR3 is CASSLGPGGGTDTQYF. The CDR3 coding sequence is TGTGCCAGCAGTTTAGGACCCGGAGGAGGGACAGATACGCAGTATTTT.